This TCR beta chain derives from a study of shared clonotypes between healthy human individuals. Study observations and caveats: Estimated clonotype richness was generally higher in naive than memory subsets.

Note on this clone: The antigen is unknown.

Germline V CDR1 and CDR2: MNHEY, SMNVEV (reference sequence). There are 16 residues in the CDR3. V dropped 10 bases and J dropped 5; count of bases not matched to a gene: 7. Cells designated naive CD8 were CD45RO-negative and were positively selected for CCR7, with terminally differentiated effector memory CD45RA+ cells excluded. TCRdb's copy holds only in-frame clones and misses some; the assay was immunoSEQ multiplex PCR. The table includes hundreds of thousands of clones, 96% detected once. This receptor was obtained from a woman aged 25 to 39 in good health. Sequenced input: naive CD8+ T cells sorted from blood. This chain connects TRBV27 to TRBJ2-2; TRBD2 matches at 16 bases. The CDR3 loop reads CATGTSGRATTGELFF. CDR3 DNA sequence: TGTGCCACGGGGACTAGCGGGAGGGCCACAACCGGGGAGCTGTTTTTT.